Below are 18 T cell receptor beta chains sequenced from a single sample in a study of CD8 T cells in ankylosing spondylitis. TCRdb processed the 5' RACE reads anew with MiXCR; each CDR3 protein has one entry. The data contain 250,000 or so distinct CDR3 sequences, 20% to 30% of them seen just once; the ten biggest clones take up 0.61%. The sequencing input was blood, either unsorted or a sorted T cell fraction (not recorded which). These receptors were collected from a male donor with ankylosing spondylitis or in good health (not recorded which).

The chain carries TRBV25-1 and TRBJ2-5; a possible D gene is TRBD1 (7 bases). Germline assignment: CDR1 MGHDK and CDR2 SYGVNS. Trimming cost V 3 bases and J 4 bases, with 18 bases left between them. The CDR3 is made up of 16 amino acids. The CDR3 loop reads CASSDWGDSQAETQYF. DNA for the CDR3: TGTGCCAGCAGTGATTGGGGGGACAGCCAGGCAGAGACCCAGTACTTC.

The rearrangement uses TRBV4-1 and TRBJ1-4; D perhaps matches TRBD1 (6 bases). The CDR3 is 15 residues long. V shed 0 bases and J shed 10 bases, with 15 bases lying between them. Germline-derived CDR1 and CDR2 are MGHRA and YSYEKL. The CDR3, as DNA: TGCGCCAGCAGCCAAGATTCCCAGGGGCGGGGAAAACTGTTTTTT. It is translated as CASSQDSQGRGKLFF.

This clonotype has a count of ten or more. The rearrangement links TRBV10-3 to TRBJ2-2; maybe TRBD1 (5 bases). This CDR3 has 15 amino acids. The germline gives CDR1 ENHRY, CDR2 SYGVKD. Trimming removed 0 bases from V and 0 bases from J, with 5 bases in between. CDR3 nucleotide sequence: TGTGCCATCAGTGAGTCACAGGCGAACACCGGGGAGCTGTTTTTT. The encoded protein is CAISESQANTGELFF.

This chain links TRBV12-3 or TRBV12-4 with TRBJ2-1, with D possibly TRBD2 on 7 matching bases. Trimming left V 6 bases short and J 8 bases short, with 23 bases between. This CDR3 is 16 amino acids long. CDR3 residues: CASRPAGAHNRDEQFF. CDR3 nucleotides: TGTGCCAGCAGACCTGCGGGGGCCCACAACCGGGATGAGCAGTTCTTC.

This clonotype was recorded at least ten times. The chain links TRBV20-1 to TRBJ2-1, with D unresolved. Deletions cut 5 bases from V and 12 bases from J, with 20 bases between. This CDR3 comprises 13 residues. Germline V CDR1 and CDR2: DFQATT, SNEGSKA (reference sequence). Here the CDR3 reads CSARVYGFTTQFF. CDR3 in DNA: TGCAGTGCTCGGGTCTACGGATTCACAACGCAGTTCTTC.

This clonotype was observed many times. The chain joins TRBV28 to TRBJ2-2; 9 bases line up with TRBD1. Germline CDR1 and CDR2: MDHEN and SYDVKM. V lost 8 bases and J lost 5; bases outside the gene matches: 9. The CDR3 is made up of 15 amino acids. CDR3 coding DNA: TGTGCCAGCTACCAGGACAGGGGATGGACCGGGGAGCTGTTTTTT. As protein: CASYQDRGWTGELFF.

The chain links TRBV20-1 to TRBJ2-7, with 9 bases matching TRBD1. This CDR3 has 16 amino acids. The germline V gene has CDR1 DFQATT and CDR2 SNEGSKA (reference sequence). Trimming at V came to 1 base and at J to 7 bases, leaving 14 bases not matched to a gene. The CDR3 DNA follows: TGCAGTGCTAGAGTTCCGGGACAGGGTAAGCCCCGGGAGCAGTACTTC. Translation: CSARVPGQGKPREQYF.

The chain couples TRBV2 to TRBJ2-5; 9 bases are shared with TRBD2. This CDR3 spans 16 amino acids. The V and J ends lost 2 bases and 5 bases, in that order; junction bases with no gene match: 9. CDR1 SNHLY and CDR2 FYNNEI come from the germline V gene. CDR3 amino acids: CASSERLAGTRETQYF. The DNA of the CDR3 is TGTGCCAGCAGTGAACGGCTAGCGGGGACTAGGGAGACCCAGTACTTC.

This clonotype was seen many times. CDR3 loop: CASGVGTITNREQYF. The CDR3 DNA is TGTGCCAGCGGGGTTGGTACAATTACCAACAGAGAGCAGTACTTC. The J gene is TRBJ2-7, the V gene TRBV7-9; D unclear. The CDR3 extends over 15 amino acids. V was shortened by 8 bases and J by 7 bases, with 24 bases between the two germline ends. Per germline, CDR1 SEHNR and CDR2 FQNEAQ (reference sequence).

In its sample, this clonotype was seen many times. J is TRBJ2-7 and V is TRBV2; 8 bases fit TRBD2. Unmatched junction bases numbered 5, after V lost 4 bases and J lost 3 bases. The germline V gene has CDR1 SNHLY and CDR2 FYNNEI. The CDR3 spans 14 residues. CDR3 residues: CASSGGGIVYEQYF. The DNA of the CDR3 is TGTGCCAGCAGTGGCGGGGGGATTGTCTACGAGCAGTACTTC.

Here the CDR3 reads CSVSASGANVLTF. CDR3 in DNA: TGCAGCGTTTCTGCCTCTGGGGCCAACGTCCTGACTTTC. V usage is TRBV29-1 and J usage is TRBJ2-6; no reliable D call. Germline V lookup: CDR1 SQVTM, CDR2 ANQGSEA. The CDR3 length is 13 residues. V was shortened by 5 bases and J by 0 bases, with 5 bases between the two germline ends.

The V call is TRBV27, the J call TRBJ2-7; perhaps D is TRBD1 or TRBD2 (5 bases each). Trimming cost V 0 bases and J 3 bases, with 6 bases left between them. This CDR3 is 13 amino acids long. CDR1 and CDR2 from the germline V gene are MNHEY and SMNVEV (reference sequence). In DNA, the CDR3 is TGTGCCAGCAGTTTATCGAGGGGCTACGAGCAGTACTTC. Encoded protein: CASSLSRGYEQYF.

There are a few counts of this clonotype. This chain connects TRBV20-1 to TRBJ2-1; 10 bases fit TRBD1. The CDR3 loop spans 16 amino acids. Trimming took 0 bases from V and 7 from J; bases not matched to a gene: 9. Germline CDR1 and CDR2: DFQATT and SNEGSKA (reference sequence). The CDR3 reads CSAREGTGELRNEQFF. Written as DNA, the CDR3 is TGCAGTGCTAGAGAGGGGACAGGGGAATTACGTAATGAGCAGTTCTTC.

J is TRBJ2-1 and V is TRBV20-1; 8 nucleotides line up with TRBD2. Trimming took 3 bases from V and 6 from J; bases not matched to a gene: 22. The CDR3 has 19 amino acids. The germline CDR1 and CDR2 sequences are DFQATT and SNEGSKA (reference sequence). CDR3 amino acids: CSARINPGLEGIFGNEQFF. In DNA, the CDR3 is TGCAGTGCTAGGATAAATCCGGGACTAGAGGGGATCTTTGGCAATGAGCAGTTCTTC.

This clonotype has a count of ten or more. The chain employs TRBV3-1 and TRBJ1-3; TRBD1 might be the D (5 bases). The CDR3 consists of 16 residues. V was cut by 1 base and J by 0 bases, with 10 bases left in between. The germline V gene encodes CDR1 LGHDT and CDR2 YNNKEL (reference sequence). CDR3 amino acids: CASSQVLDNSGNTIYF. CDR3 DNA: TGTGCCAGCAGCCAAGTACTGGACAACTCTGGAAACACCATATATTTT.

This clonotype was observed a handful of times. V usage is TRBV20-1 and J usage is TRBJ2-3, with 14 bases lining up with TRBD2. The CDR3 sequence is 20 residues long. V was pared by 5 bases and J by 0 bases, with 16 bases of the junction left unmatched. Per germline, CDR1 DFQATT and CDR2 SNEGSKA (reference sequence). The DNA for the CDR3 is TGCAGTGCTTTCTTACCTGGACTAGCGGGGGGACCATCTAGCACAGATACGCAGTATTTT. Amino acid sequence: CSAFLPGLAGGPSSTDTQYF.

The sample holds many counts of this clonotype. V is TRBV12-3 or TRBV12-4 and J is TRBJ2-5; D is uncertain. The CDR3 is 14 amino acids. V shed 5 bases and J shed 5 bases, with 15 bases lying between them. Written as DNA, the CDR3 is TGTGCCAGCAGTCCTAATACCCTAGTTGAGACCCAGTACTTC. This translates into CASSPNTLVETQYF.

The V and J genes are TRBV19 and TRBJ2-5; TRBD1 agrees at 10 bases. The CDR3 is 15 amino acids. The germline V gene encodes CDR1 LNHDA and CDR2 SQIVND (reference sequence). V lost 7 bases, J lost 7 bases, and 12 bases stayed unmatched. The CDR3 loop reads CASTGDRGSHMTQYF. The CDR3 nucleotides read TGTGCCAGTACCGGGGACAGGGGATCCCACATGACCCAGTACTTC.